This T cell receptor beta chain is drawn from a study of shared clonotypes between healthy human individuals. Study summary: A donor's plate count was three for CD4 naive and three for CD4 memory; CD8 naive had two and CD8 memory one.

CDR1 and CDR2 (germline): LNHNV, YYDKDF (reference sequence). There are 18 residues in the CDR3. V lost 3 bases and J lost 2; bases outside the gene matches: 8. Assay: immunoSEQ multiplex PCR; the TCRdb copy retains only in-frame clones and omits some. The sample holds roughly 2,000,000 clones, just over 90% seen once. Only CD45RO-negative cells positively selected for CCR7 counted as naive CD8 cells, so terminally differentiated effector memory CD45RA+ cells were excluded. Study-level points and caveats: Few donors restricted represented genetic and exposure-history diversity.

As to this clone: Its antigen remains unknown.

Input material: naive CD8+ T cells from PBMCs. The receptor was derived from a man between 18 and 29 years old in good health. Some clones in this sample may be carry-over from other donors' samples. The chain joins TRBV15 to TRBJ2-7, with 15 bases matching TRBD2. This chain's CDR3 is CATSSRGLAGGKPYEQYF. The CDR3 coding sequence is TGTGCCACCAGCAGTAGGGGACTAGCGGGAGGCAAGCCCTACGAGCAGTACTTC.